One and the same sample provided the 19 T cell receptor beta chains below, sequenced in a study of human T cells and chemical hapten exposure. Indicated time point: pre-sensitization, week 0. Sample treatment: therapeutic diphenylcyclopropenone sensitization with weekly scalp DPC. From the RACE reads, TCRdb called clonotypes with MiXCR, one entry per CDR3 protein. Among more than 250,000 distinct CDR3 sequences listed, about 9.4% were seen once. The material sequenced was whole blood, taken in connection with sensitization to the hapten diphenylcyclopropenone (DPC). The receptor set was obtained from a woman aged 35 to 49 with alopecia areata. Some clones in this sample may be carry-over from other donors' samples.

There are many counts of this clonotype. The CDR3 here is CASSLTRTGSYEQYF. Here the CDR3 DNA reads TGTGCCAGCAGCCTGACCCGGACAGGGTCCTACGAGCAGTACTTC. The chain combines TRBV11-2 with TRBJ2-7; 8 bases fit TRBD1. Trimming removed 5 bases from V and 1 base from J; junction bases left unmatched: 7. Germline V CDR1 and CDR2: SGHAT, FQNNGV. This CDR3 has 15 residues.

In DNA, the CDR3 is TGTGCCAGCAGTCACAGGGGGGAGAGGCAGCCCCAGCATTTT. This gives the protein CASSHRGERQPQHF. V gene TRBV6-5 combines with J gene TRBJ1-5, with TRBD1 matching 8 bases. Per the germline V gene, CDR1 is MNHEY and CDR2 is SVGAGI. The CDR3 extends over 14 amino acids. With 5 bases clipped from V and 7 bases from J, the junction kept 7 bases outside the gene matches.

This clonotype has just a few counts. This chain joins TRBV6-2 or TRBV6-3 and TRBJ2-7; D perhaps matches TRBD2 (6 bases). Germline lookup yields CDR1 MNHEY and CDR2 SVGEGT. Trimming pared 8 bases from V and 2 bases from J, leaving 10 bases between. This CDR3 has 12 residues. CDR3 in amino acids: CASSASAYEQYF. The CDR3 coding sequence is TGTGCCAGCTCCGCTAGCGCCTACGAGCAGTACTTC.

This clonotype was seen ten or more times. The CDR3 nucleotides are TGTGCCAGCAGGAGGGACAGGTCGATGTACGAGCAGTACTTC. Its translation: CASRRDRSMYEQYF. The J gene is TRBJ2-7, the V gene TRBV6-5; TRBD1 agrees at 8 bases. Germline lookup yields CDR1 MNHEY and CDR2 SVGAGI. The CDR3 is made up of 14 amino acids. After removal of 6 bases from V and 4 bases from J, the junction contained 8 bases not matched to a gene.

There are many counts of this clonotype. The rearrangement uses TRBV28 and TRBJ2-7; D remains unclear. Germline CDR1 and CDR2: MDHEN and SYDVKM. CDR3 length: 14 amino acids. V dropped 1 base and J dropped 0 bases, with 7 bases sitting between them. CDR3 protein: CASSLFVSSYEQYF. The DNA of the CDR3 is TGTGCCAGCAGTTTATTTGTCTCCTCCTACGAGCAGTACTTC.

This clonotype occurred a few times. The rearrangement links TRBV5-5 to TRBJ2-3, with TRBD1 as a possible D gene (5 bases). The CDR3 has 15 residues. Germline-derived CDR1 and CDR2 are SGHKS and YYEKEE (reference sequence). V was cut by 4 bases and J by 3 bases, with 15 bases left in between. In nucleotides, the CDR3 is TGTGCCAGCAGCCTGCAGACAGTTCCTACAGATACGCAGTATTTT. This codes for CASSLQTVPTDTQYF.

The chain links TRBV6-5 to TRBJ1-1, with D tentatively TRBD1 (6 bases). The V gene's germline CDR1 is MNHEY and CDR2 SVGAGI. This CDR3 has 15 residues. The V end lost 7 bases, the J end lost 0 bases, and 15 bases lay between the germline ends. The CDR3 loop reads CASTPQGILNTEAFF. Here the CDR3 DNA reads TGTGCCAGCACTCCACAGGGAATCCTGAACACTGAAGCTTTCTTT.

This clonotype was counted between two and nine times. The chain uses TRBV20-1 and TRBJ2-1; D gene uncertain. Trimming left V 5 bases short and J 3 bases short, with 2 bases between. The CDR3 covers 10 residues. Germline CDR1 DFQATT, CDR2 SNEGSKA (reference sequence). Here the CDR3 reads CSAYYNEQFF. In DNA, the CDR3 is TGCAGTGCTTACTACAATGAGCAGTTCTTC.

The V gene is TRBV11-2, the J gene TRBJ2-1, with D maybe TRBD2 (5 bases). V was shortened by 0 bases and J by 13 bases, with 16 bases between the two germline ends. CDR3 length: 14 amino acids. Germline CDR1 reads SGHAT; CDR2 reads FQNNGV. The CDR3 coding sequence is TGTGCCAGCAGCTTAGATATGCCGGGGTTGGAACAGTTCTTC. The encoded protein is CASSLDMPGLEQFF.

This sequence joins TRBV6-2 or TRBV6-3 and TRBJ2-1, with 7 bases lining up with TRBD2. J gave up 10 bases and V 6 bases, and 12 bases lay outside the gene matches. Per germline, CDR1 MNHEY and CDR2 SVGEGT. The length of the CDR3 is 14 residues. CDR3 in amino acids: CASSLSGPHAEQFF. For the CDR3, the DNA is TGTGCCAGCAGCCTTAGCGGGCCCCATGCCGAGCAGTTCTTC.

The sample holds a few counts of this clonotype. The chain combines TRBV5-8 with TRBJ1-5; 9 nucleotides align to TRBD1. The CDR3 extends over 15 amino acids. Trimming at V came to 0 bases and at J to 5 bases, leaving 3 bases not matched to a gene. From germline, CDR1 is SGHTS and CDR2 YDEGEE. This chain's CDR3 is CASSLGTGDYQPQHF. CDR3 sequence (DNA): TGTGCCAGCAGCTTGGGGACAGGGGATTATCAGCCCCAGCATTTT.

The rearrangement joins TRBV10-3 to TRBJ2-3; 10 bases agree with TRBD2. V shed 11 bases and J 7 bases; nucleotides not matched to a gene: 12. The CDR3 is 14 residues long. Germline values: CDR1 ENHRY, CDR2 SYGVKD. As DNA, the CDR3 is TGTGCCGCAGCTCCGGGACTAGCGACCAATACGCAGTATTTT. This sequence encodes CAAAPGLATNTQYF.

This clonotype was found a few times. The chain is built from TRBV20-1 and TRBJ2-3; 11 nucleotides align to TRBD2. The CDR3 contains 15 residues. Germline V gives CDR1 DFQATT, CDR2 SNEGSKA (reference sequence). Trimming cost V 6 bases and J 6 bases; bases outside gene matches: 11. The CDR3 spells CSAKRLAGKGDTQYF. The CDR3 DNA follows: TGCAGTGCCAAAAGACTAGCGGGAAAGGGGGATACGCAGTATTTT.

Ten or more counts support this clonotype. The chain is built from TRBV20-1 and TRBJ2-7, with 12 bases aligning to TRBD2. CDR1 DFQATT and CDR2 SNEGSKA come from the germline V gene (reference sequence). V shed 3 bases and J 2 bases; nucleotides not matched to a gene: 8. The CDR3 consists of 16 residues. The CDR3 nucleotides read TGCAGTGCTAGTCCCGGACTAGCGGGACGTACCTACGAGCAGTACTTC. This translates into CSASPGLAGRTYEQYF.

This clonotype has a handful of counts. V usage is TRBV29-1 and J usage is TRBJ1-1, with D perhaps matching TRBD1 (6 bases). Trimming cost V 2 bases and J 0 bases, with 13 bases left between them. The germline CDR1 and CDR2 sequences are SQVTM and ANQGSEA. The CDR3 is made up of 15 amino acids. The CDR3 loop reads CSVESVGGLNTEAFF. The CDR3 DNA reads TGCAGCGTTGAATCTGTCGGGGGCCTGAACACTGAAGCTTTCTTT. Full variable domain (outside the CDR3, taken from reference TRBV29-1 and TRBJ1-1): SAVISQKPSRDICQRGTSLTIQCQVDSQVTMMFWYRQQPGQSLTLIATANQGSEATYESGFVIDKFPISRPNLTFSTLTVSNMSPEDSSIYLCSVESVGGLNTEAFFGQGTRLTVV.

This clonotype has more than one count but fewer than ten. The chain couples TRBV28 to TRBJ1-1; unclear D gene. In germline, CDR1 is MDHEN, CDR2 SYDVKM. The CDR3 totals 14 residues. Trimming removed 2 bases from V and 1 base from J, with 8 bases in between. The DNA for the CDR3 is TGTGCCAGCAGTTTAGGGGTGTGGAACACTGAAGCTTTCTTT. Its translation is CASSLGVWNTEAFF. Combining the CDR3 with reference TRBV28 and TRBJ1-1 gives the whole variable domain DVKVTQSSRYLVKRTGEKVFLECVQDMDHENMFWYRQDPGLGLRLIYFSYDVKMKEKGDIPEGYSVSREKKERFSLILESASTNQTSMYLCASSLGVWNTEAFFGQGTRLTVV.

In its sample, this clonotype was seen many times. J is TRBJ2-1 and V is TRBV2, with 8 bases that match TRBD2. CDR3 length: 15 amino acids. Germline V gene lookup returns CDR1 SNHLY and CDR2 FYNNEI. Trimming cost V 10 bases and J 7 bases; bases outside gene matches: 15. The CDR3 loop reads CATSAVSGSENEQFF. The CDR3 nucleotides read TGTGCCACCTCCGCGGTGAGCGGGAGTGAGAATGAGCAGTTCTTC.

This clonotype was seen a few times. The chain is built from TRBV7-9 and TRBJ2-4; TRBD2 is a possible D gene (6 bases). V was trimmed by 5 bases and J by 0 bases, leaving 14 bases between them. CDR1 and CDR2 (germline): SEHNR, FQNEAQ (reference sequence). This CDR3 has 16 amino acids. The CDR3 nucleotides read TGTGCCAGCAGCGCCACTAGCAGATTAGCCAAAAACATTCAGTACTTC. Protein sequence: CASSATSRLAKNIQYF. Full variable domain (remainder filled in from reference TRBV7-9 and TRBJ2-4): DTGVSQNPRHKITKRGQNVTFRCDPISEHNRLYWYRQTLGQGPEFLTYFQNEAQLEKSRLLSDRFSAERPKGSFSTLEIQRTEQGDSAMYLCASSATSRLAKNIQYFGAGTRLSVL.

The V call is TRBV28, the J call TRBJ1-2, with TRBD1 identical over 7 bases. CDR3 size: 12 residues. Germline values: CDR1 MDHEN, CDR2 SYDVKM. The V and J ends lost 7 bases and 8 bases, in that order; junction bases with no gene match: 7. CDR3 in DNA: TGTGCCAGCACGATAGGAGGGGGCGGCTACACCTTC. It is translated as CASTIGGGGYTF.